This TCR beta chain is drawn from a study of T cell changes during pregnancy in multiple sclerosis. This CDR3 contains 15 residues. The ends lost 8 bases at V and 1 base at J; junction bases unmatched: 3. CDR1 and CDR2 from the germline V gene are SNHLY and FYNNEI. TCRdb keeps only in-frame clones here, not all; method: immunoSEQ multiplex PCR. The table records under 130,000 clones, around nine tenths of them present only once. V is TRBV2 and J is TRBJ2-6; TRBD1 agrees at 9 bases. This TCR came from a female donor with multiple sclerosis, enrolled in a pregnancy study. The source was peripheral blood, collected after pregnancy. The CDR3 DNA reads TGTGCCAGCGGAGGACAGGGGTCTGGGGCCAACGTCCTGACTTTC. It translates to CASGGQGSGANVLTF.